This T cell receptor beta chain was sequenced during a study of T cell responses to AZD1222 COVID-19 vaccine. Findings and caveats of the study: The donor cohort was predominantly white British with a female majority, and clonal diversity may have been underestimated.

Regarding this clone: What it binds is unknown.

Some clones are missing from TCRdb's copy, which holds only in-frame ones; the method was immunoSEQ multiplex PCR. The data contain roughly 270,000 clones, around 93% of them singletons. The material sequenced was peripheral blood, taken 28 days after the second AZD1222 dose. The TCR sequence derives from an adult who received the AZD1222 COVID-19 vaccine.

CDR3: CASSIGTGAYNEQFF. The CDR3 DNA follows: TGTGCCAGTAGTATAGGGACGGGAGCCTACAATGAGCAGTTCTTC. The genes are TRBV19 and TRBJ2-1, with TRBD2 as a possible D gene (6 bases). Germline CDR1 and CDR2: LNHDA and SQIVND (reference sequence). Trimming removed 1 base from V and 2 bases from J, with 9 bases in between. The CDR3 runs to 15 residues.